These T cell receptor beta chains were read from a single sample in a study of blood T cells in healthy people across ages. TCRdb passed the 5' RACE reads through MiXCR, listing each CDR3 protein once. The table lists over 1,300,000 distinct CDR3 sequences, roughly 59% of them singletons. Sequencing was performed on blood. These receptors were collected from a man younger than 35 in good health. Both conserved end residues are part of each CDR3.

TRBV6-6,TRBJ2-3,CASRAPGQKTDTQYF
TRBV12-3/TRBV12-4,TRBJ1-2,CASSLFFGGARGYTF
TRBV30,.,CAWSDNAEQYF
TRBV7-7,TRBJ2-5,CASSPRTGYQETQYF
TRBV11-2,TRBJ2-7,CASSPGLYNEQYF
TRBV20-1,TRBJ1-2,CSASKDYGYTF
TRBV28,TRBJ1-5,CASITGALNQPQHF
TRBV29-1,TRBJ2-7,CSAGTQSGGEQYF
TRBV3-1,TRBJ1-1,CASSWINTEAFF
TRBV19,TRBJ2-1,CASSQGQLSAVESSYNEQFF
TRBV20-1,TRBJ1-2,CSASLGSYGYTF
TRBV5-1,TRBJ2-3,CASSSPVTDTQYF
TRBV7-9,.,CASSLATEQETQYF
TRBV20-1,TRBJ2-1,CSARPGFNEQFF
TRBV10-2,TRBJ2-6,CASQRGAGSSGANVLTF
TRBV12-3/TRBV12-4,TRBJ2-2,CASSLKGDGELFF
TRBV12-3/TRBV12-4,TRBJ1-1,CASSLTGGVGTEAFF
TRBV10-3,TRBJ2-7,CAISEPGRGTYEQYF
TRBV20-1,TRBJ2-5,CSARTARLAEQYF
TRBV7-9,TRBJ1-2,CASSRTEDYGYTF
TRBV27,TRBJ2-1,CASSFHPEVNEQFF
TRBV19,TRBJ2-3,CASSIDRQTDTQYF
TRBV20-1,TRBJ1-1,CSGLPRGQMNTEAFF
TRBV6-2/TRBV6-3,TRBJ2-5,CASSYSRGDEAQETQYF
TRBV27,TRBJ2-3,CASSLFPPSGAQTDTQYF
TRBV10-3,TRBJ2-5,CAISGTRPGETQYF
TRBV2,TRBJ1-2,CASRGGPGANYGYTF
TRBV5-1,TRBJ1-2,CASSPFTSYSGYTF